These 6 T cell receptor beta chains share one sample of origin, sequenced in a study of PD-L1 blockade in urothelial cancer. The data were produced by immunoSEQ multiplex PCR, yet TCRdb's version contains in-frame clones alone and is incomplete. The sample contains about 57,000 clones, 85% to 90% of which appear only once. This specimen consisted of PBMCs, obtained around atezolizumab (anti-PD-L1) treatment. These receptors all come from a man aged 45-60 years with urothelial cancer.

V gene TRBV28 combines with J gene TRBJ2-6; D call uncertain. Trimming removed 5 bases at V and 3 bases at J, with 17 bases between. Germline V gene sequence: CDR1 MDHEN, CDR2 SYDVKM. This CDR3 has 17 residues. The CDR3 sequence: CASSLFSRRFGANVLTF. In nucleotides, the CDR3 is TGTGCCAGCAGTCTTTTCAGCCGGCGGTTTGGGGCCAACGTCCTGACTTTC.

The chain carries TRBV5-1 and TRBJ2-4; TRBD2 agrees at 9 bases. The V gene's germline CDR1 is SGHRS and CDR2 YFSETQ. The length of the CDR3 is 16 residues. The J segment lost 7 bases and the V segment lost 0 bases, leaving 8 bases of the junction unmatched. CDR3 residues: CASSLAGTSSGNIQYF. As DNA, the CDR3 is TGCGCCAGCAGCTTGGCCGGGACTAGCTCGGGTAACATTCAGTACTTC.

The genes are TRBV27 and TRBJ1-2; TRBD1 is a possible D gene (5 bases). Germline CDR1 is MNHEY and CDR2 is SMNVEV (reference sequence). The CDR3 length is 13 residues. The V end was cut by 2 bases, the J end by 1 base, with 5 bases between. The CDR3 sequence is CASSLQGNYGYTF. CDR3 sequence (DNA): TGTGCCAGCAGTTTACAGGGTAACTATGGCTACACCTTC.

This CDR3 reads CASSPVGTSGNEQFF. The DNA of the CDR3 is TGTGCCAGCAGCCCCGTCGGGACTAGCGGCAATGAGCAGTTCTTC. The rearrangement links TRBV7-9 to TRBJ2-1, with 11 bases fitting TRBD2. J gave up 6 bases and V 5 bases, and 6 bases lay outside the gene matches. The CDR3 covers 15 residues. The germline CDR1 and CDR2 sequences are SEHNR and FQNEAQ (reference sequence).

The chain uses TRBV6-1 and TRBJ2-2; weak D call: TRBD1 (5 bases). Germline loops: CDR1 MNHNS, CDR2 SASEGT. The germline V and J ends were trimmed by 5 bases and 5 bases, with 9 bases remaining between them. The CDR3 contains 13 residues. DNA of the CDR3: TGTGCCAGCAGTCTGGACACAACCGGGGAGCTGTTTTTT. As protein: CASSLDTTGELFF.

This chain connects TRBV18 to TRBJ1-5, with 8 bases matching TRBD1. The germline CDR1 and CDR2 sequences are KGHSH and LQKENI. V lost 6 bases, J lost 6 bases, and 10 bases stayed unmatched. The CDR3 has 15 amino acids. The CDR3 reads CASSRGQGRGQPQHF. For the CDR3, the DNA is TGTGCCAGCTCCCGCGGACAGGGTAGGGGTCAGCCCCAGCATTTT.